These T cell receptor beta chains were read from a single sample in a study of OX40 agonist ivuxolimab in advanced cancers. Sequencing used immunoSEQ multiplex PCR; TCRdb keeps in-frame clones, though not all of them. Of under 100,000 clones listed, about 88% were seen once; the top ten hold 0.72%. The source material was CD4+ or CD8+ T cells sorted from blood, sampled in a trial of the OX40 agonist ivuxolimab. Source of these receptors: an adult with an advanced solid tumor such as melanoma, head and neck, liver or kidney cancer. Each CDR3 is given with its conserved first and last residue. Fields, in order: V gene, J gene, CDR3 protein.

>TRBV27|TRBJ1-1
CASSSRGGGLGNTEAFF
>TRBV18|TRBJ1-5
CASSPGPGTNQPQHF
>TRBV30|TRBJ1-3
CAWSRPGTRHTIYF
>TRBV9|TRBJ1-1
CASSVDGGVAFF
>TRBV4-1|TRBJ2-3
CASSQDTASSQQYF
>TRBV7-8|TRBJ1-1
CASSLMAGHDTEAFF
>TRBV10-1|TRBJ2-1
CASSGTGGSIDEQFF
>TRBV5-1|TRBJ2-1
CASSLGSTYNEQFF
>TRBV9|TRBJ1-3
CATFRGGPKEDSGNTIYF
>TRBV7-7|TRBJ2-5
CASSLGLGGETQYF
>TRBV19|TRBJ1-1
CASSARQKSEAFF
>TRBV14|TRBJ2-1
CASSQDWASGGRSEQFF
>TRBV29-1|TRBJ1-1
CSVQQGAQWTEAFF
>TRBV9|TRBJ1-5
CASSVGAGGWNQPQHF
>TRBV19|TRBJ2-2
CASTPTGEANTGELFF
>TRBV19|TRBJ2-3
CASSRRSGTGKADTQYF